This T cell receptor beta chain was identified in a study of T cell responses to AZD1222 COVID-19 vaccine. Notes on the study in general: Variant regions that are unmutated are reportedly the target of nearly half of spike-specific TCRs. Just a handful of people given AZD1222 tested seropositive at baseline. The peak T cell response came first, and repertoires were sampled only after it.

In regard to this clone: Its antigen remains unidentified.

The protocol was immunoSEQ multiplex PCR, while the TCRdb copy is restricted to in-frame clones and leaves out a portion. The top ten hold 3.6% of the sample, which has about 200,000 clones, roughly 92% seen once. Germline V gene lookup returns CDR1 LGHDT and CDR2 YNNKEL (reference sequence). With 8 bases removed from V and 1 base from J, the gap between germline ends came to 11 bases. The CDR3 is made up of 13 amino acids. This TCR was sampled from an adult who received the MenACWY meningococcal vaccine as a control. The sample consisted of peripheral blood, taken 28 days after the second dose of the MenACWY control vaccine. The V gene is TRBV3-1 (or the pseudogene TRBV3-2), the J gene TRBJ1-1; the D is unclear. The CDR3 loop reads CASLGSGNTEAFF. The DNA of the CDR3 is TGTGCCAGCTTGGGATCGGGGAACACTGAAGCTTTCTTT.